The text below deals with one T cell receptor beta chain. Its specificity is not known. This CDR3 is 13 amino acids long. V was shortened by 4 bases and J by 4 bases, with 12 bases between the two germline ends. Germline loops: CDR1 SGDLS, CDR2 YYNGEE. The source of the sample is a study of T cell responses to AZD1222 COVID-19 vaccine. Notes on the study in general: Among spike-specific TCRs, nearly half reportedly target unmutated variant regions.

Produced via immunoSEQ multiplex PCR; TCRdb's table is partial and in-frame only. The data contain 120,000 or so clones, 91% of them singletons. The sequencing here drew on peripheral blood, taken on day 0 of AZD1222 vaccination. The chain couples TRBV9 to TRBJ2-7; D unclear. This sequence originates from an adult in good health. CDR3 nucleotide sequence: TGTGCCAGCAGCCCCCGTGGGTCGTACGAGCAGTACTTC. Its translation: CASSPRGSYEQYF.